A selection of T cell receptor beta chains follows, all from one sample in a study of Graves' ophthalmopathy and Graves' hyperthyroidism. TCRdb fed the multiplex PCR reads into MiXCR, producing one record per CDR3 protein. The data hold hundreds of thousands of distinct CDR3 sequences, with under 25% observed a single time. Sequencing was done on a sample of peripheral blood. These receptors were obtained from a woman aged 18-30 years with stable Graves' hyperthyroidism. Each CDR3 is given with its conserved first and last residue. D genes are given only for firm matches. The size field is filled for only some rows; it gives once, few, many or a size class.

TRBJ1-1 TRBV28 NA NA CASRQVVINTEAFF TGTGCCAGCAGGCAGGTAGTTATTAACACTGAAGCTTTCTTT
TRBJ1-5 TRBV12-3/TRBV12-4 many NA CASSRNGNQPQHF TGTGCCAGCAGTCGGAACGGCAATCAGCCCCAGCATTTT
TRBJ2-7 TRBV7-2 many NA CASSYTPYSSYEQYF TGTGCCAGCAGCTACACCCCCTACAGCTCCTACGAGCAGTACTTC
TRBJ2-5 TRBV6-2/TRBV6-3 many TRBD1 CASRDRTGPQETQYF TGTGCCAGCAGAGACCGGACAGGGCCCCAAGAGACCCAGTACTTC
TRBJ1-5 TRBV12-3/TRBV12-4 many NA CASSLDSGGQPQHF TGTGCCAGCAGTTTAGATTCGGGTGGTCAGCCCCAGCATTTT
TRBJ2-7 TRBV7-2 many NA CASSLDLGPYEQYF TGTGCCAGCAGCTTAGACCTAGGACCCTACGAGCAGTACTTC
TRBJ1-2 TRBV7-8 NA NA CASSTRTSYGYTF TGTGCCAGCAGCACTCGGACCTCTTATGGCTACACCTTC
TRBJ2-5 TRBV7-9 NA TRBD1 CASRTGPQETQYF TGTGCCAGCAGGACAGGGCCCCAAGAGACCCAGTACTTC
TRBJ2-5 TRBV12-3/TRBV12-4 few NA CASRGQNQETQYF TGTGCCAGCAGAGGACAAAACCAAGAGACCCAGTACTTC
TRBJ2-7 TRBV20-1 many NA CSARDRRDQYEQYF TGCAGTGCTAGAGATCGACGGGACCAATACGAGCAGTACTTC
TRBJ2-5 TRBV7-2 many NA CASKPRGETQYF TGTGCCAGCAAACCCCGTGGGGAGACCCAGTACTTC
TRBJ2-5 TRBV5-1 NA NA CASSLILQRETQYF TGCGCCAGCAGCTTGATTTTACAAAGGGAGACCCAGTACTTC
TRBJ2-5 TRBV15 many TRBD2 CATSRGGGQETQYF TGTGCCACCAGCAGGGGGGGAGGGCAAGAGACCCAGTACTTC
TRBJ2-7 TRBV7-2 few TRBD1 CASSPGQALEQYF TGTGCCAGCAGCCCGGGACAGGCACTTGAGCAGTACTTC
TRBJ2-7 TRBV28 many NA CASSFPAVGLLGSEQYF TGTGCCAGCAGTTTTCCCGCGGTAGGCCTGTTGGGAAGCGAGCAGTACTTC
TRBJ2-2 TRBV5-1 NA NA CASSLEGAYAGELFF TGCGCCAGCAGCTTGGAAGGGGCTTACGCCGGGGAGCTGTTTTTT
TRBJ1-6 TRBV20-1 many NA CSADSDPYNSPLHF TGCAGTGCCGATTCTGACCCCTATAATTCACCCCTCCACTTT
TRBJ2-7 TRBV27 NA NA CASSPTGLPYEQYF TGTGCCAGCAGCCCTACAGGGCTCCCCTACGAGCAGTACTTC
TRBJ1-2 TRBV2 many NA CASSEAVHYGYTF TGTGCCAGCAGTGAAGCGGTTCACTATGGCTACACCTTC
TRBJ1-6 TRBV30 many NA CAWRRTSGPLHF TGTGCCTGGAGGAGGACCTCGGGGCCCCTCCACTTT
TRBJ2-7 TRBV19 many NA CASSPAPRGHEQYF TGTGCCAGTAGTCCAGCCCCCAGGGGACACGAGCAGTACTTC
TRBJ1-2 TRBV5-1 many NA CASSLETGFYGYTF TGCGCCAGCAGCTTGGAGACAGGCTTCTATGGCTACACCTTC
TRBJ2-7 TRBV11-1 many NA CASSWIEGPLEQYF TGTGCCAGCAGTTGGATCGAGGGCCCCCTCGAGCAGTACTTC
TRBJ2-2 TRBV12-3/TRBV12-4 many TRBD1 CASRPGQGASTGELFF TGTGCCAGCAGGCCAGGACAGGGGGCGAGCACCGGGGAGCTGTTTTTT
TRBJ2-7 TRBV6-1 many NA CASREPIAYEQYF TGTGCCAGCAGGGAACCGATTGCCTACGAGCAGTACTTC
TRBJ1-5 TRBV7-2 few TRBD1 CASSARGVGNQPQHF TGTGCCAGCAGCGCCAGGGGGGTTGGCAATCAGCCCCAGCATTTT
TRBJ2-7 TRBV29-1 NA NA CSVAAHYDEQYF TGCAGCGTGGCAGCACACTACGATGAGCAGTACTTC
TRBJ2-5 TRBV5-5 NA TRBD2 CASSPSGPETQYF TGTGCCAGCAGCCCTAGCGGCCCGGAGACCCAGTACTTC
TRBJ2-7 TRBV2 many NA CASSVGRGMGSHEQYF TGTGCCAGCAGTGTTGGTAGAGGTATGGGGTCCCACGAGCAGTACTTC